These 8 T cell receptor beta chains were sequenced from one sample in a study of blood T cell repertoires in COVID-19. Generated by immunoSEQ multiplex PCR, the TCRdb table keeps only in-frame clones and is missing some. The sample gives tens of thousands of clones, over 75% of which show up once; about 2% is in the top ten. The sample comprised peripheral blood. Receptors originate from a woman aged 70-85 years with acute or convalescent COVID-19.

V usage is TRBV27 and J usage is TRBJ1-1, with D maybe TRBD1 (6 bases). The CDR3 loop spans 14 amino acids. V dropped 6 bases and J dropped 2 bases, with 13 bases sitting between them. From germline, CDR1 is MNHEY and CDR2 SMNVEV (reference sequence). The CDR3 nucleotides are TGTGCCAGCAGCCCCTACAGGGCTAACACTGAAGCTTTCTTT. As protein: CASSPYRANTEAFF.

This chain connects TRBV19 to TRBJ1-1; 12 nucleotides line up with TRBD1. Per the germline V gene, CDR1 is LNHDA and CDR2 is SQIVND (reference sequence). J lost 1 base, V lost 8 bases, and 8 bases had no gene match. This CDR3 is 16 amino acids long. For the CDR3, the DNA is TGTGCCAGTTTCACCGGGACAGGGGGCGCGAACACTGAAGCTTTCTTT. This translates into CASFTGTGGANTEAFF.

The V call is TRBV5-5, the J call TRBJ1-1; 8 bases agree with TRBD1. The J segment lost 5 bases and the V segment lost 0 bases, leaving 9 bases of the junction unmatched. The length of the CDR3 is 16 residues. Germline-derived CDR1 and CDR2 are SGHKS and YYEKEE (reference sequence). DNA of the CDR3: TGTGCCAGCAGCTTGGGGCTCGGACAGGGCGAAACTGAAGCTTTCTTT. As protein: CASSLGLGQGETEAFF.

The chain is built from TRBV18 and TRBJ1-4; tentatively, D is TRBD1 (5 bases). V lost 6 bases, J lost 8 bases, and 16 bases lay in between. The CDR3 is 14 amino acids. The germline gives CDR1 KGHSH, CDR2 LQKENI. CDR3 DNA sequence: TGTGCCAGCTCGCTCGGGACTCGCTTAGAAAAACTGTTTTTT. It translates to CASSLGTRLEKLFF. The full variable domain, its missing parts supplied by reference TRBV18 and TRBJ1-4, is NAGVMQNPRHLVRRRGQEARLRCSPMKGHSHVYWYRQLPEEGLKFMVYLQKENIIDESGMPKERFSAEFPKEGPSILRIQQVVRGDSAAYFCASSLGTRLEKLFFGSGTQLSVL.

The V gene is TRBV11-2, the J gene TRBJ1-2; TRBD1 aligns across 12 bases. CDR1 and CDR2 from the germline V gene are SGHAT and FQNNGV. The V gene end was trimmed by 6 bases and the J gene end by 4 bases; junction bases not matched to a gene: 6. The CDR3 contains 15 residues. CDR3 sequence: CASSWDRGPGYGYTF. CDR3 in DNA: TGTGCCAGCAGTTGGGACAGGGGGCCCGGCTATGGCTACACCTTC.

The CDR3 sequence is CASSLSGVNTEAFF. CDR3 bases: TGTGCCAGCAGCTTATCAGGGGTGAACACTGAAGCTTTCTTT. The chain has TRBV7-3 and TRBJ1-1; TRBD1 might be the D (6 bases). Trimming removed 2 bases from V and 0 bases from J, with 7 bases in between. This CDR3 spans 14 amino acids. In germline, CDR1 is SGHTA, CDR2 FQGTGA.

The chain is built from TRBV19 and TRBJ1-5; 7 bases map to TRBD1. The V gene's germline CDR1 is LNHDA and CDR2 SQIVND (reference sequence). Trimming took 6 bases from V and 0 from J; bases not matched to a gene: 2. The CDR3 consists of 14 residues. The CDR3 DNA reads as TGTGCCAGTAGGCGACAGGGTAGCAATCAGCCCCAGCATTTT. Translation gives CASRRQGSNQPQHF.

The rearrangement joins TRBV19 to TRBJ2-1; maybe TRBD1 (6 bases). The CDR3 has 14 amino acids. Trimming took 7 bases from V and 5 from J, leaving 15 bases between them. CDR1 and CDR2 from the germline V gene are LNHDA and SQIVND (reference sequence). The CDR3 sequence: CASTLTDSHNEQFF. CDR3 nucleotides: TGTGCCAGTACCCTAACGGACAGCCACAATGAGCAGTTCTTC. Using reference TRBV19 and TRBJ2-1 for the parts outside the CDR3, the full variable domain is DGGITQSPKYLFRKEGQNVTLSCEQNLNHDAMYWYRQDPGQGLRLIYYSQIVNDFQKGDIAEGYSVSREKKESFPLTVTSAQKNPTAFYLCASTLTDSHNEQFFGPGTRLTVL.